One and the same sample provided the 27 T cell receptor beta chains below, sequenced in a study of shared clonotypes between healthy human individuals. Sequenced by immunoSEQ multiplex PCR; TCRdb stores in-frame clones only, minus some. The sample lists roughly 2,300,000 clones, less than 95% occurring once. Material: naive CD4+ T cells from PBMCs. Stated subset: CD45RA+ positively selected. These receptors all come from a man aged 18 to 30 in good health. Some clones in this sample may be carry-over from other donors' samples.

This clone was observed a single time. The J gene is TRBJ2-1, the V gene TRBV10-1; possible D gene TRBD2, 5 bases. The V gene lost 2 bases and the J gene lost 4 bases, with 15 bases spanning the gap. This CDR3 contains 16 residues. Germline V CDR1 and CDR2: WNHNN, SYGVQD (reference sequence). The CDR3 bases are TGCGCCAGCAGTGAGATGGGAAGCGGAGCATACAATGAGCAGTTCTTC. Translated: CASSEMGSGAYNEQFF.

This clone has only one observation. The V gene is TRBV7-2, the J gene TRBJ1-1, with no clear D. This CDR3 has 14 residues. CDR1 and CDR2 from the germline V gene are SGHTA and FQGNSA. V lost 2 bases to trimming and J lost 1 base, with 8 bases between them. The CDR3 region has the DNA TGTGCCAGCAGCTTAATGAACAGGAACACTGAAGCTTTCTTT. Translating gives CASSLMNRNTEAFF.

The chain has TRBV10-3 and TRBJ1-3, with 8 positions matching TRBD1. The CDR3 consists of 14 residues. J gave up 8 bases and V 0 bases, and 3 bases lay outside the gene matches. Germline-derived CDR1 and CDR2 are ENHRY and SYGVKD. CDR3 bases: TGTGCCATCAGTGAGTCGTACAGGGGGGACACCATATATTTT. Amino acid sequence: CAISESYRGDTIYF.

With regard to this clone: Other DNA sequences in this specimen translate into the identical CDR3. This chain joins TRBV7-8 and TRBJ1-5; D is unclear. The germline V gene encodes CDR1 SGHVS and CDR2 FQNEAQ. Trimming took 1 base from V and 1 from J, leaving 8 bases between them. CDR3 length equals 15 residues. This CDR3 is CASSLVGRSNQPQHF. The CDR3 DNA follows: TGTGCCAGCAGCTTAGTCGGAAGAAGCAATCAGCCCCAGCATTTT.

The chain combines TRBV28 with TRBJ2-3; tentative D call: TRBD2 (6 bases). The CDR3 contains 16 residues. Germline CDR1 is MDHEN and CDR2 is SYDVKM. V dropped 7 bases and J dropped 8 bases, with 25 bases sitting between them. The CDR3 loop reads CASITWTTPFLGTQYF. For the CDR3, the DNA is TGTGCCAGCATCACTTGGACTACCCCCTTTCTCGGTACGCAGTATTTT.

The rearrangement joins TRBV6-1 to TRBJ2-5; 8 positions agree with TRBD1. The CDR3 sequence is 13 residues long. Germline CDR1 is MNHNS and CDR2 is SASEGT. Losses at the gene ends were 7 bases for V and 7 bases for J; bases not matched to a gene: 8. The CDR3 reads CASKPGGFTTQYF. The CDR3 DNA reads TGTGCCAGCAAACCAGGGGGCTTTACGACCCAGTACTTC.

The chain couples TRBV6-4 to TRBJ2-7; 9 nucleotides align to TRBD2. V was pared by 10 bases and J by 1 base, with 14 bases of the junction left unmatched. CDR3 length: 16 amino acids. The germline V gene has CDR1 MRHNA and CDR2 SNTAGT. The CDR3 DNA reads TGTGCCATCCCTGACTTGAGCGGGAGGATATCCTACGAGCAGTACTTC. This translates into CAIPDLSGRISYEQYF.

The V call is TRBV4-3, the J call TRBJ1-5; D unclear. Germline CDR1 is LGHNA and CDR2 is YSLEER. Trimming pared 0 bases from V and 7 bases from J, leaving 7 bases between. This CDR3 has 13 residues. CDR3 residues: CASSQDANQPQHF. The CDR3 DNA sequence: TGCGCCAGCAGCCAAGATGCGAACCAGCCCCAGCATTTT.

This chain links TRBV7-9 with TRBJ2-3; unclear D gene. The germline CDR1 and CDR2 sequences are SEHNR and FQNEAQ (reference sequence). The CDR3 length is 16 residues. V dropped 2 bases and J dropped 0 bases, with 12 bases sitting between them. CDR3 coding DNA: TGTGCCAGCAGCTTAAGGGCTGCTCGTAGCACAGATACGCAGTATTTT. As protein: CASSLRAARSTDTQYF.

The chain links TRBV6-5 to TRBJ1-5; D ambiguous. Germline V gene data show CDR1 as MNHEY and CDR2 as SVGAGI. Deletions cut 0 bases from V and 1 base from J, with 7 bases between. This CDR3 has 15 amino acids. The CDR3 DNA sequence: TGTGCCAGCAGTTACTCGCACACGAGCAATCAGCCCCAGCATTTT. It is translated as CASSYSHTSNQPQHF.

Note on this clone: The sample contains more than one DNA sequence encoding this CDR3. The chain links TRBV28 to TRBJ1-2; perhaps TRBD1 as D (5 bases). CDR1 MDHEN and CDR2 SYDVKM come from the germline V gene. V lost 2 bases and J lost 0, with 10 bases in between. This CDR3 spans 15 amino acids. The CDR3 DNA follows: TGTGCCAGCAGTTTAACAGGAGGCCCTAACTATGGCTACACCTTC. Amino acids: CASSLTGGPNYGYTF.

This chain connects TRBV1 to TRBJ2-2; the table names TRBD1, a call not compared with the DNA. TRBV1 counts as a pseudogene. The CDR3 runs 18 residues. CDR3: CTSSQDPSSRVNTGELFF. The CDR3 nucleotides are TGCACCAGCAGCCAAGACCCCTCGTCCAGGGTGAACACCGGGGAGCTGTTTTTT.

This clone occurred once. The rearrangement joins TRBV5-6 to TRBJ2-2; D unresolved. V lost 0 bases, J lost 5 bases, and 14 bases lay in between. The length of the CDR3 is 16 residues. Per the germline V gene, CDR1 is SGHDT and CDR2 is YYEEEE. CDR3 coding DNA: TGTGCCAGCAGCTTGGCCGAGGTGCGTCGGACCGGGGAGCTGTTTTTT. Amino acids: CASSLAEVRRTGELFF.

This chain links TRBV7-3 with TRBJ2-2, with D unresolved. The CDR3 runs 12 residues. Germline V gives CDR1 SGHTA, CDR2 FQGTGA. V was clipped by 5 bases and J by 5 bases, with 6 bases between them. The CDR3 DNA follows: TGTGCCAGCAGCGCCTTTACCGGGGAGCTGTTTTTT. Protein product: CASSAFTGELFF.

The chain couples TRBV6-1 to TRBJ1-2; 10 bases are a match to TRBD1. Trimming removed 7 bases from V and 7 bases from J; junction bases left unmatched: 6. The CDR3 contains 13 residues. The germline gives CDR1 MNHNS, CDR2 SASEGT. Written as DNA, the CDR3 is TGTGCCAGCAAAGTGACAGGGGGCTCTGGCTACACCTTC. Translating gives CASKVTGGSGYTF.

The chain combines TRBV7-3 with TRBJ2-7, with a weak D call TRBD2 (5 bases). Germline loops: CDR1 SGHTA, CDR2 FQGTGA. CDR3 size: 15 residues. V was cut by 5 bases and J by 2 bases, with 16 bases left in between. The CDR3 bases are TGTGCCAGCAGCCCCCAGAGGGCGGCAACCTACGAGCAGTACTTC. Its protein product is CASSPQRAATYEQYF.

This clone was recorded only once. The chain carries TRBV7-2 and TRBJ2-3; 15 nucleotides match TRBD2. The CDR3 contains 19 residues. J gave up 4 bases and V 5 bases, and 13 bases lay outside the gene matches. Germline V gene lookup returns CDR1 SGHTA and CDR2 FQGNSA. CDR3 region: CASSPLGLAGGPGADTQYF. In DNA, the CDR3 is TGTGCCAGCAGCCCTCTAGGACTAGCGGGAGGGCCTGGGGCAGATACGCAGTATTTT.

The chain links TRBV28 to TRBJ2-7; 7 nucleotides match TRBD1. Germline values: CDR1 MDHEN, CDR2 SYDVKM. J lost 3 bases, V lost 9 bases, and 14 bases had no gene match. This CDR3 has 15 residues. CDR3: CASTGDVAVGYEQYF. CDR3 DNA: TGTGCCAGTACAGGGGATGTTGCTGTAGGCTACGAGCAGTACTTC. Full variable domain (missing parts from reference TRBV28 and TRBJ2-7): DVKVTQSSRYLVKRTGEKVFLECVQDMDHENMFWYRQDPGLGLRLIYFSYDVKMKEKGDIPEGYSVSREKKERFSLILESASTNQTSMYLCASTGDVAVGYEQYFGPGTRLTVT.

The chain uses TRBV6-1 and TRBJ2-3, with TRBD2 matching 12 bases. V shed 3 bases, J shed 11 bases, and the junction held 9 bases outside the gene matches. The length of the CDR3 is 15 residues. Germline V gene lookup returns CDR1 MNHNS and CDR2 SASEGT. The CDR3 is CASSEASGRAEGQYF. CDR3 nucleotide sequence: TGTGCCAGCAGTGAGGCTAGCGGGAGGGCCGAGGGGCAGTATTTT.

The J gene is TRBJ2-7, the V gene TRBV21-1. TRBV21-1 is a listed pseudogene. The CDR3 contains 14 residues. CDR3: CASSNGDTTYEQYF. The CDR3 DNA is TGTGCCAGCAGCAACGGAGACACCACCTACGAGCAGTACTTC.

The chain couples TRBV18 to TRBJ2-4, with 7 nucleotides matching TRBD1. The CDR3 has 17 residues. After removal of 1 base from V and 0 bases from J, the junction contained 6 bases not matched to a gene. The V gene's germline CDR1 is KGHSH and CDR2 LQKENI. CDR3 bases: TGTGCCAGCTCACCACTGACAGGGATCCTAGCCAAAAACATTCAGTACTTC. Its translation is CASSPLTGILAKNIQYF.

The J gene is TRBJ1-3, the V gene TRBV28, with D maybe TRBD1 (5 bases). This CDR3 contains 16 residues. V lost 3 bases and J 0 bases, leaving 12 bases between the germline ends. The germline CDR1 and CDR2 sequences are MDHEN and SYDVKM. CDR3 DNA: TGTGCCAGCAGTTTGGGAGGGACCGACTCTGGAAACACCATATATTTT. Translating it yields CASSLGGTDSGNTIYF.

The chain uses TRBV5-1 and TRBJ2-1, with 10 bases identical to TRBD1. The length of the CDR3 is 16 residues. Germline loops: CDR1 SGHRS, CDR2 YFSETQ. V gave up 3 bases and J gave up 3 bases; unmatched junction bases: 6. The CDR3 sequence is CASSSAGTGVYNEQFF. In DNA, the CDR3 is TGCGCCAGCAGCTCGGCCGGGACAGGGGTCTACAATGAGCAGTTCTTC.

This clone was detected a few times. This chain joins TRBV28 and TRBJ1-1; 8 nucleotides align to TRBD1. This CDR3 has 14 amino acids. V dropped 5 bases and J dropped 7; count of bases not matched to a gene: 9. The V gene's germline CDR1 is MDHEN and CDR2 SYDVKM. Here the CDR3 DNA reads TGTGCCAGCAGTGAGGGGCAGGGGGCTATTGAAGCTTTCTTT. Translated: CASSEGQGAIEAFF.

This clone occurred once. The rearrangement joins TRBV14 to TRBJ2-1, with D perhaps being TRBD1 or TRBD2 (5 bases each). V shed 4 bases and J shed 13 bases, with 17 bases lying between them. Germline V gene data show CDR1 as SGHDN and CDR2 as FVKESK. The CDR3 runs 13 residues. The CDR3 coding sequence is TGTGCCAGCAGCCCCCTTGGGGGATTCGATCAGTTCTTC. Protein: CASSPLGGFDQFF.

J is TRBJ2-1 and V is TRBV29-1, with D hard to call. Germline CDR1 SQVTM, CDR2 ANQGSEA. The length of the CDR3 is 15 residues. The germline V and J ends were trimmed by 2 bases and 2 bases, with 13 bases remaining between them. The CDR3 nucleotides read TGCAGCGTTGAACCCGGACCCAGGACCTACAATGAGCAGTTCTTC. Translating it yields CSVEPGPRTYNEQFF.

About this clone: This same CDR3 is encoded by further DNA sequences in the sample. This rearrangement joins TRBV5-1 to TRBJ2-5; maybe TRBD2 (6 bases). This CDR3 is built from 13 residues. In germline, CDR1 is SGHRS, CDR2 YFSETQ. V gave up 5 bases and J gave up 5 bases, with 13 bases separating them. In DNA form, the CDR3 reads TGCGCCAGCAGTGGAGGAAGCGGGGAGACCCAGTACTTC. Translation: CASSGGSGETQYF.